These 26 T cell receptor beta chains originate from one sample sequenced in a study of T cell responses to AZD1222 COVID-19 vaccine. This table comes from immunoSEQ multiplex PCR, and its TCRdb copy is limited to in-frame clones, with some not included. The data contain approximately 88,000 clones, around four fifths of them singletons. The specimen was peripheral blood, collected on day 0 of AZD1222 vaccination. Source of these receptors: an adult in good health.

V usage is TRBV29-1 and J usage is TRBJ2-3, with 7 bases lining up with TRBD2. This CDR3 has 14 amino acids. V lost 3 bases, J lost 4 bases, and 7 bases stayed unmatched. Germline CDR1 SQVTM, CDR2 ANQGSEA. CDR3 protein: CSVEFGTIPDTQYF. The CDR3 bases are TGCAGCGTTGAGTTTGGGACTATCCCAGATACGCAGTATTTT.

On this clone itself: This same CDR3 is encoded by further DNA sequences in the sample. V usage is TRBV11-2 and J usage is TRBJ2-1; TRBD1 might be the D (5 bases). CDR1 is SGHAT and CDR2 is FQNNGV in the germline V gene. This CDR3 has 15 residues. The V end was cut by 1 base, the J end by 1 base, with 8 bases between. This CDR3 reads CASSLVRGSYNEQFF. Here the CDR3 DNA reads TGTGCCAGCAGCTTAGTAAGGGGTTCCTACAATGAGCAGTTCTTC.

As DNA, the CDR3 is TGTGCCAGCAGCTTGCAGACAGGGATGACCGGGGAGCTGTTTTTT. Translating it yields CASSLQTGMTGELFF. The V and J genes are TRBV5-4 and TRBJ2-2; TRBD1 agrees at 7 bases. Germline V CDR1 and CDR2: SGHNT, YYREEE (reference sequence). This CDR3 is 15 amino acids long. The V gene end was trimmed by 1 base and the J gene end by 5 bases; junction bases not matched to a gene: 5. The full variable domain, rest sourced from reference TRBV5-4 and TRBJ2-2, is ETGVTQSPTHLIKTRGQQVTLRCSSQSGHNTVSWYQQALGQGPQFIFQYYREEENGRGNFPPRFSGLQFPNYSSELNVNALELDDSALYLCASSLQTGMTGELFFGEGSRLTVL.

This clone occurred a few times. V gene TRBV28 combines with J gene TRBJ2-7; 14 bases line up with TRBD2. J lost 7 bases, V lost 4 bases, and 18 bases had no gene match. Germline V gives CDR1 MDHEN, CDR2 SYDVKM. The CDR3 consists of 19 residues. The CDR3 sequence is CASSSPNYSGTSGGLEQYF. The CDR3 bases are TGTGCCAGCAGTTCTCCAAACTATTCCGGGACTAGCGGGGGCTTGGAGCAGTACTTC. Drawing the rest from reference TRBV28 and TRBJ2-7, the complete variable domain is DVKVTQSSRYLVKRTGEKVFLECVQDMDHENMFWYRQDPGLGLRLIYFSYDVKMKEKGDIPEGYSVSREKKERFSLILESASTNQTSMYLCASSSPNYSGTSGGLEQYFGPGTRLTVT.

The chain employs TRBV7-2 and TRBJ2-5, with TRBD2 matching over 7 bases. CDR1 SGHTA and CDR2 FQGNSA come from the germline V gene. The CDR3 covers 14 residues. V shed 4 bases and J 2 bases; nucleotides not matched to a gene: 4. The DNA of the CDR3 is TGTGCCAGCAGCTCGCCGGGACTACAAGAGACCCAGTACTTC. It yields the protein CASSSPGLQETQYF.

V and J are TRBV5-1 and TRBJ2-1; D possibly corresponds to TRBD1 (5 bases). Germline values: CDR1 SGHRS, CDR2 YFSETQ. This CDR3 is built from 13 residues. Deletions cut 5 bases from V and 3 bases from J, with 9 bases between. CDR3 protein: CASREDSYNEQFF. In DNA form, the CDR3 reads TGCGCCAGCAGAGAAGACAGCTACAATGAGCAGTTCTTC.

The rearrangement links TRBV28 to TRBJ1-2, with D perhaps TRBD1 (6 bases). Germline V gives CDR1 MDHEN, CDR2 SYDVKM. CDR3 length equals 13 residues. V was shortened by 6 bases and J by 2 bases, with 10 bases between the two germline ends. The CDR3: CASRPQGNYGYTF. The DNA for the CDR3 is TGTGCCAGCAGACCTCAGGGGAACTATGGCTACACCTTC.

V usage is TRBV18 and J usage is TRBJ2-5; no clear D gene. Germline V gene sequence: CDR1 KGHSH, CDR2 LQKENI. The V end lost 0 bases, the J end lost 5 bases, and 7 bases lay between the germline ends. The CDR3 is made up of 13 amino acids. The CDR3 sequence is CASSPPGGETQYF. CDR3 nucleotides: TGTGCCAGCTCACCACCAGGTGGGGAGACCCAGTACTTC.

V gene TRBV5-1 combines with J gene TRBJ2-3; the match to TRBD2 covers 11 bases. This CDR3 has 16 residues. The junction had 4 bases not matched to a gene; V was cut back by 0 bases and J by 4 bases. In germline, CDR1 is SGHRS, CDR2 YFSETQ. In nucleotides, the CDR3 is TGCGCCAGCAGCTTGGGGCTAGCGGGAGGCGCAGATACGCAGTATTTT. It is translated as CASSLGLAGGADTQYF.

The chain employs TRBV30 and TRBJ2-2; 8 bases align to TRBD2. There are 17 residues in the CDR3. Trimming at V came to 0 bases and at J to 4 bases, leaving 10 bases not matched to a gene. From germline, CDR1 is GTSNPN and CDR2 SVGIG (reference sequence). The CDR3 spells CAWSVDSAGASTGELFF. The CDR3 coding sequence is TGTGCCTGGAGTGTAGATTCAGCGGGAGCGTCCACCGGGGAGCTGTTTTTT. The full variable domain, completed using reference TRBV30 and TRBJ2-2, is SQTIHQWPATLVQPVGSPLSLECTVEGTSNPNLYWYRQAAGRGLQLLFYSVGIGQISSEVPQNLSASRPQDRQFILSSKKLLLSDSGFYLCAWSVDSAGASTGELFFGEGSRLTVL.

The rearrangement uses TRBV4-2 and TRBJ2-5, with 13 bases matching TRBD2. There are 15 residues in the CDR3. Per germline, CDR1 LGHNA and CDR2 YNFKEQ. The trim removed 5 bases at V and 5 bases at J, leaving 5 bases unmatched. The DNA of the CDR3 is TGTGCCAGCAGCGGACTAGCGGGAGCGAGTGAGACCCAGTACTTC. It is translated as CASSGLAGASETQYF.

The chain joins TRBV10-1 to TRBJ2-5, with 11 bases matching TRBD2. Unmatched junction bases numbered 9, after V lost 6 bases and J lost 0 bases. Germline V gene lookup returns CDR1 WNHNN and CDR2 SYGVQD (reference sequence). The CDR3 totals 17 residues. In DNA, the CDR3 is TGCGCCAGCAGCCCGGGACTAGCGGCCTCGTACCAAGAGACCCAGTACTTC. Translated: CASSPGLAASYQETQYF.

The rearrangement links TRBV6-1 to TRBJ2-7; D possibly corresponds to TRBD2 (6 bases). The CDR3 is 16 amino acids. V was pared by 4 bases and J by 5 bases, with 21 bases between. Germline V lookup: CDR1 MNHNS, CDR2 SASEGT. CDR3 DNA sequence: TGTGCCAGCAGTGGTGGACTGACTAGGGGCGTTGACGAGCAGTACTTC. Translated: CASSGGLTRGVDEQYF.

DNA for the CDR3: TGTGCCAGCAGCTTACAGGGTAATGATGGCTACACCTTC. Amino acids: CASSLQGNDGYTF. The chain is built from TRBV7-2 and TRBJ1-2; tentatively, D is TRBD1 (5 bases). The V gene lost 2 bases and the J gene lost 6 bases, with 10 bases spanning the gap. The CDR3 is made up of 13 amino acids. Germline-derived CDR1 and CDR2 are SGHTA and FQGNSA.

The chain uses TRBV2 and TRBJ1-3; perhaps TRBD1 as D (5 bases). Germline CDR1 reads SNHLY; CDR2 reads FYNNEI. This CDR3 has 16 residues. V lost 4 bases and J lost 0, with 13 bases in between. The CDR3 sequence is CASSGNRPNSGNTIYF. DNA of the CDR3: TGTGCCAGCAGTGGAAACAGGCCTAACTCTGGAAACACCATATATTTT.

Concerning this clone: The same CDR3 arises from other DNA sequences in this sample as well. The genes are TRBV29-1 and TRBJ2-5; D is perhaps TRBD1 (6 bases). The CDR3 spans 11 residues. The V end lost 2 bases, the J end lost 5 bases, and 6 bases lay between the germline ends. The germline V gene encodes CDR1 SQVTM and CDR2 ANQGSEA. The CDR3 here is CSVERGETQYF. DNA of the CDR3: TGCAGCGTTGAAAGGGGGGAGACCCAGTACTTC.

The chain combines TRBV28 with TRBJ2-7; no reliable D call. Germline-derived CDR1 and CDR2 are MDHEN and SYDVKM. The CDR3 covers 15 residues. The germline V and J ends were trimmed by 5 bases and 0 bases, with 14 bases remaining between them. This CDR3 is CASSRHTGASYEQYF. For the CDR3, the DNA is TGTGCCAGCAGTAGGCATACGGGTGCCTCCTACGAGCAGTACTTC.

This clone has more than one count but fewer than ten. The rearrangement joins TRBV7-9 to TRBJ2-7; D may be TRBD1 (6 bases). The CDR3 length is 14 residues. Trimming stripped 5 bases from V and 5 bases from J, with 16 bases between. From germline, CDR1 is SEHNR and CDR2 FQNEAQ (reference sequence). In DNA, the CDR3 is TGTGCCAGCAGCAACGCACAGGGTCCGGACGAGCAGTACTTC. It yields the protein CASSNAQGPDEQYF. Supplemented by reference TRBV7-9 and TRBJ2-7, the full variable domain reads DTGVSQNPRHKITKRGQNVTFRCDPISEHNRLYWYRQTLGQGPEFLTYFQNEAQLEKSRLLSDRFSAERPKGSFSTLEIQRTEQGDSAMYLCASSNAQGPDEQYFGPGTRLTVT.

The V and J genes are TRBV5-1 and TRBJ2-7; D remains unclear. Germline V lookup: CDR1 SGHRS, CDR2 YFSETQ. The V and J ends lost 0 bases and 6 bases respectively, with 7 bases between them. This CDR3 is built from 12 residues. The CDR3 region is CASSLGFSEQYF. CDR3 DNA sequence: TGCGCCAGCAGCTTGGGATTCTCCGAGCAGTACTTC.

V gene TRBV2 combines with J gene TRBJ1-5; TRBD1 is a possible D gene (6 bases). This CDR3 has 15 residues. Between the trimmed V and J ends, which lost 4 bases and 4 bases, there was a span of 14 bases. In germline, CDR1 is SNHLY, CDR2 FYNNEI. The CDR3 reads CASSGVGGSNQPQHF. For the CDR3, the DNA is TGTGCCAGCAGTGGAGTTGGGGGCTCTAATCAGCCCCAGCATTTT.

The gene calls are TRBV5-1 and TRBJ2-1, with 10 bases that match TRBD2. Germline loops: CDR1 SGHRS, CDR2 YFSETQ. J was trimmed by 7 bases and V by 1 base; bases with no gene match: 2. This CDR3 is 14 amino acids long. The CDR3 sequence is CASSLLAGVNEQFF. The DNA for the CDR3 is TGCGCCAGCAGCTTGCTAGCGGGAGTGAATGAGCAGTTCTTC.

This rearrangement joins TRBV9 to TRBJ2-3; D perhaps matches TRBD1 (6 bases). Per germline, CDR1 SGDLS and CDR2 YYNGEE. The CDR3 totals 14 residues. Between the trimmed V and J ends, which lost 0 bases and 1 base, there was a span of 6 bases. The CDR3 nucleotides read TGTGCCAGCAGCGTAGGACAGGGCACAGATACGCAGTATTTT. It is translated as CASSVGQGTDTQYF.

This chain joins TRBV9 and TRBJ2-5; TRBD2 agrees at 10 bases. V gave up 2 bases and J gave up 1 base; unmatched junction bases: 11. The CDR3 covers 18 residues. The germline gives CDR1 SGDLS, CDR2 YYNGEE. CDR3 amino acids: CASSVGGGLAVFQETQYF. CDR3 in DNA: TGTGCCAGCAGCGTGGGGGGAGGACTAGCGGTGTTCCAAGAGACCCAGTACTTC.

The sample holds a few counts of this clone. The CDR3 DNA reads as TGTGCCAGCAGCTTAGATGGCGTTAGGAATGGTGAGCAGTTCTTC. Translated: CASSLDGVRNGEQFF. The chain employs TRBV7-8 and TRBJ2-1; D call uncertain. The CDR3 extends over 15 amino acids. V gave up 1 base and J gave up 9 bases, with 16 bases separating them. Germline V lookup: CDR1 SGHVS, CDR2 FQNEAQ.

This rearrangement joins TRBV3-1 (or the pseudogene TRBV3-2) to TRBJ2-5, with TRBD2 matching over 12 bases. This CDR3 spans 16 amino acids. From germline, CDR1 is LGHDT and CDR2 YNNKEL (reference sequence). V lost 4 bases to trimming and J lost 3 bases; unmatched junction nucleotides: 6. The CDR3 DNA follows: TGTGCCAGCAGCCTGCTAGCGGGAGGGTCCAAAGAGACCCAGTACTTC. This sequence encodes CASSLLAGGSKETQYF.

The chain recombines TRBV6-4 with TRBJ1-5; D may be TRBD1 (6 bases). This CDR3 is built from 13 residues. CDR1 and CDR2 (germline): MRHNA, SNTAGT. V lost 4 bases and J lost 6, with 10 bases in between. The CDR3 protein is CASSAQGGQPQHF. The DNA for the CDR3 is TGTGCCAGCAGTGCACAGGGAGGTCAGCCCCAGCATTTT.